These T cell receptor beta chains were read from a single sample in a study of T cell changes during pregnancy in multiple sclerosis. Clones were read by immunoSEQ multiplex PCR, and TCRdb kept only the in-frame ones, dropping some. The sample carries around 56,000 clones, approximately 90% recorded once. This specimen was peripheral blood, taken in the first trimester of pregnancy. These receptors came from a female donor in good health, enrolled as a control in a pregnancy study. CDR3s include the opening cysteine and the closing phenylalanine or tryptophan. The D gene is left open where the match is weak. Part of the rows lack a size; the others show once, few, many or a class for expanded clones.

V: TRBV9
J: TRBJ1-1
D: NA
size: few
DNA: TGTGCCAGCAGCGCGAACAGTAACACTGAAGCTTTCTTT
CDR3: CASSANSNTEAFF

V: TRBV19
J: TRBJ1-1
D: NA
size: NA
DNA: TGTGCCAGTAGTACCCGCTTACAGGGTGAGGGGTCGGGCCCTGAAGCTTTCTTT
CDR3: CASSTRLQGEGSGPEAFF

V: TRBV5-3
J: TRBJ2-3
D: NA
size: NA
DNA: TGTGCCAGAAGCTCCCCGGGGTCCTACTTCACAGATACGCAGTATTTT
CDR3: CARSSPGSYFTDTQYF

V: TRBV21-1
J: TRBJ2-3
D: NA
size: NA
DNA: TGTGCCAGAGAGGGGGGGGCGCGCGGGAGGGCCGGTACAGATACGCAGTATTTT
CDR3: CAREGGARGRAGTDTQYF

V: TRBV7-9
J: TRBJ2-1
D: NA
size: NA
DNA: TGTGCCAGCAGCTTAAACAGCTCCTACAATGAGCAGTTCTTC
CDR3: CASSLNSSYNEQFF

V: TRBV7-6
J: TRBJ2-3
D: NA
size: once
DNA: TGTGCCAGCAGCTTATCTTTCAGGGCGATCACAGATACGCAGTATTTT
CDR3: CASSLSFRAITDTQYF

V: TRBV9
J: TRBJ1-2
D: TRBD1
size: NA
DNA: TGTGCCAGCAGCGTAGGAGTTACAGGGGGCTTTGGCTACACCTTC
CDR3: CASSVGVTGGFGYTF

V: TRBV21-1
J: TRBJ2-1
D: NA
size: NA
DNA: TGTGCCAGCAGCTCGTTAGCGGGAGGGCCTTACAATGAGCAGTTCTTC
CDR3: CASSSLAGGPYNEQFF

V: TRBV6-5
J: TRBJ1-2
D: NA
size: NA
DNA: TGTGCCAGCAGACAGGGCGGCTATGGCTACACCTTC
CDR3: CASRQGGYGYTF

V: TRBV5-1
J: TRBJ1-3
D: TRBD1
size: NA
DNA: TGCGCCAGCAGCTCTCAAACAGGGGTGCCTGGAAACACCATATATTTT
CDR3: CASSSQTGVPGNTIYF

V: TRBV27
J: TRBJ2-1
D: TRBD2
size: NA
DNA: TGTGCCAGCAGGCCCGGACTAGCGTGGAATGAGCAGTTCTTC
CDR3: CASRPGLAWNEQFF

V: TRBV5-4
J: TRBJ2-2
D: NA
size: NA
DNA: TGTGCCAGCGGACCTCGCAGGGACACCGGGGAGCTGTTTTTT
CDR3: CASGPRRDTGELFF

V: TRBV5-1
J: TRBJ2-2
D: TRBD1
size: NA
DNA: TGCGCCAGCACCCCGGGACAGGGGCTAACCGGGGAGCTGTTTTTT
CDR3: CASTPGQGLTGELFF

V: TRBV6-4
J: TRBJ2-1
D: TRBD2
size: NA
DNA: TGTGCCAGCAGTGACTCGACTAGCGGGGATTACAATGAGCAGTTCTTC
CDR3: CASSDSTSGDYNEQFF

V: TRBV5-8
J: TRBJ2-2
D: TRBD2
size: NA
DNA: TGTGCCAGCACCCCATGGGGGGGGGTGAACACCGGGGAGCTGTTTTTT
CDR3: CASTPWGGVNTGELFF

V: TRBV7-9
J: TRBJ1-2
D: NA
size: NA
DNA: TGTGCCAGCAGCCGAGCCGGCTATGGCTACACCTTC
CDR3: CASSRAGYGYTF

V: TRBV15
J: TRBJ2-3
D: TRBD1
size: NA
DNA: TGTGCCACCAGCAGAGAACAGGGGGCCACAGATACGCAGTATTTT
CDR3: CATSREQGATDTQYF

V: TRBV6-5
J: TRBJ1-2
D: TRBD1
size: NA
DNA: TGTGCCAGCAGTTACTCTGGCAGGGGGAACTATGGCTACACCTTC
CDR3: CASSYSGRGNYGYTF

V: TRBV5-1
J: TRBJ2-5
D: NA
size: NA
DNA: TGCGCCAGCAGCCTCCAAGAGACCCAGTACTTC
CDR3: CASSLQETQYF

V: TRBV19
J: TRBJ1-2
D: NA
size: NA
DNA: TGTGCCAGTAGTGACAGGAATCCCTATGGCTACACCTTC
CDR3: CASSDRNPYGYTF

V: TRBV7-6
J: TRBJ2-2
D: TRBD2
size: once
DNA: TGTGCCAGCAGCTTAGCGGGTATCCTAGCGGTAAACACCGGGGAGCTGTTTTTT
CDR3: CASSLAGILAVNTGELFF

V: TRBV30
J: TRBJ2-5
D: NA
size: NA
DNA: TGTGCCTGGAGTGCCTCAGGGACCCAGTACTTC
CDR3: CAWSASGTQYF

V: TRBV29-1
J: TRBJ1-1
D: NA
size: few
DNA: TGCAGCGCAAATCGGGGGGCTGAGGCTTTCTTT
CDR3: CSANRGAEAFF

V: TRBV15
J: TRBJ2-3
D: TRBD2
size: NA
DNA: TGTGCCACCAGCATCTGGGAGGGGGATACGCAGTATTTT
CDR3: CATSIWEGDTQYF

V: TRBV29-1
J: TRBJ1-1
D: NA
size: few
DNA: TGCAGCGTTTACACAGGGACATCTTTCTTT
CDR3: CSVYTGTSFF

V: TRBV7-7
J: TRBJ2-7
D: NA
size: once
DNA: TGTGCTAGCAGCCCCGGGCAGGGCGGCGAGCAGTACTTC
CDR3: CASSPGQGGEQYF

V: TRBV5-1
J: TRBJ2-1
D: NA
size: NA
DNA: TGCGCCAGCAGCTTGGTTCGGGGAGGCGATGAGCAGTTCTTC
CDR3: CASSLVRGGDEQFF

V: TRBV9
J: TRBJ2-1
D: TRBD2
size: NA
DNA: TGTGCCAGCAGCCCCGAGGCGGGGGGCCTCAATGAGCAGTTCTTC
CDR3: CASSPEAGGLNEQFF

V: TRBV10-3
J: TRBJ2-1
D: TRBD2
size: NA
DNA: TGTGCCACAGTGGCGGCTAGCGGGGGCAATGAGCAGTTCTTC
CDR3: CATVAASGGNEQFF

V: TRBV14
J: TRBJ1-2
D: TRBD1
size: NA
DNA: TGTGCCAGCAGCCAGGACAGGTCGGGCAACTATGGCTACACCTTC
CDR3: CASSQDRSGNYGYTF

V: TRBV6-5
J: TRBJ2-7
D: TRBD2
size: NA
DNA: TGTGCCAGCAGTTGGTCTAGCGGGAGCTACGAGCAGTACTTC
CDR3: CASSWSSGSYEQYF

V: TRBV19
J: TRBJ1-2
D: NA
size: NA
DNA: TGTGCCAGTAGTATCGGAGTCTCTAACTATGGCTACACCTTC
CDR3: CASSIGVSNYGYTF

V: TRBV9
J: TRBJ2-7
D: TRBD1
size: once
DNA: TGTGCCAGCAGCGTAGGAGGGGGCGCGAAGGAGCAGTACTTC
CDR3: CASSVGGGAKEQYF

V: TRBV5-1
J: TRBJ2-7
D: NA
size: NA
DNA: TGCGCCAGCAGCTTTCGCGGGATGACCTCCTACGAGCAGTACTTC
CDR3: CASSFRGMTSYEQYF

V: TRBV6-1
J: TRBJ2-5
D: TRBD2
size: NA
DNA: TGTGCCATCACGGGGAGGGCTTGGGGCCAAGAGACCCAGTACTTC
CDR3: CAITGRAWGQETQYF

V: TRBV28
J: TRBJ2-6
D: TRBD1
size: NA
DNA: TGTGCCAGCAGACTAGGGGGCGCAAGTACTGGGGCCAACGTCCTGACTTTC
CDR3: CASRLGGASTGANVLTF

V: TRBV4-2
J: TRBJ1-6
D: TRBD1
size: NA
DNA: TGTGCCAGCAGCCGCGATTTGACAGGGAACAATTCACCCCTCCACTTT
CDR3: CASSRDLTGNNSPLHF

V: TRBV2
J: TRBJ1-2
D: NA
size: NA
DNA: TGTGCCAGCAGCCCTGGGGCAAACTATGGCTACACCTTC
CDR3: CASSPGANYGYTF

V: TRBV7-8
J: TRBJ2-3
D: TRBD2
size: NA
DNA: TGTGCCAGCAGTTCCGATCGTGAGACTAGCGGGGCATTATCAGATACGCAGTATTTT
CDR3: CASSSDRETSGALSDTQYF

V: TRBV9
J: TRBJ2-7
D: NA
size: NA
DNA: TGTGCCAGCAGCGTAGGTGGAGGGACCTACGAGCAGTACTTC
CDR3: CASSVGGGTYEQYF

V: TRBV7-8
J: TRBJ2-7
D: NA
size: NA
DNA: TGTGCCAGCAGACAAGACGGAGTAAACTCCTACGAGCAGTACTTC
CDR3: CASRQDGVNSYEQYF

V: TRBV6-5
J: TRBJ1-1
D: TRBD1
size: NA
DNA: TGTGCCAGCAAAGGGGGCGGGAACACTGAAGCTTTCTTT
CDR3: CASKGGGNTEAFF

V: TRBV27
J: TRBJ1-1
D: NA
size: NA
DNA: TGTGCCAGCAGTTTTAATTCCGGGGTAGGAACAAGGACTGAAGCTTTCTTT
CDR3: CASSFNSGVGTRTEAFF

V: TRBV18
J: TRBJ2-7
D: NA
size: few
DNA: TGTGCCAGCTCACCAACTGACTACGAGCAGTACTTC
CDR3: CASSPTDYEQYF

V: TRBV19
J: TRBJ1-1
D: TRBD1
size: NA
DNA: TGTGCCAGTAGTATACAGGGGGCGGGTATTGGCACTGAAGCTTTCTTT
CDR3: CASSIQGAGIGTEAFF

V: TRBV10-3
J: TRBJ2-7
D: NA
size: NA
DNA: TGTGCCATCAGGGGGGCGGGGGCGGAGACCTACGAGCAGTACTTC
CDR3: CAIRGAGAETYEQYF

V: TRBV19
J: TRBJ1-1
D: TRBD1
size: NA
DNA: TGTGCCAGTACGGACAGGACACACTACACTGAAGCTTTCTTT
CDR3: CASTDRTHYTEAFF

V: TRBV10-3
J: TRBJ1-1
D: NA
size: NA
DNA: TGTGCCATAATGGCCAACCAAGGGGTGGGCACTGAAGCTTTCTTT
CDR3: CAIMANQGVGTEAFF

V: TRBV5-1
J: TRBJ2-7
D: NA
size: NA
DNA: TGCGCCAGCAGCTTGACCTCAGGTACCTCCTACGAGCAGTACTTC
CDR3: CASSLTSGTSYEQYF

V: TRBV7-3
J: TRBJ2-5
D: NA
size: NA
DNA: TGTGCCAGCAGCTTAAGGCCTTGGGAGACCCAGTACTTC
CDR3: CASSLRPWETQYF